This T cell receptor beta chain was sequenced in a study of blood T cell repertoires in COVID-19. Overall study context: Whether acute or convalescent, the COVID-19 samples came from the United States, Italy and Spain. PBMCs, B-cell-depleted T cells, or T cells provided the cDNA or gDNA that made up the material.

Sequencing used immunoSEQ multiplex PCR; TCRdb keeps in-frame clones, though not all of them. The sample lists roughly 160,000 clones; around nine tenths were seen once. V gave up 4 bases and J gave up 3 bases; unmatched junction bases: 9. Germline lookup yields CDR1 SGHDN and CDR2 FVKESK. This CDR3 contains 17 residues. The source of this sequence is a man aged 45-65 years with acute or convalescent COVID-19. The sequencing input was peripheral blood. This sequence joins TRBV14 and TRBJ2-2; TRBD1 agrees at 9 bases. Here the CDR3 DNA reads TGTGCCAGCAGCCTTCGACAGGGGGGGAGGCACACCGGGGAGCTGTTTTTT. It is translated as CASSLRQGGRHTGELFF.